The T cell receptor beta chain described here comes from a study of blood T cell repertoires in COVID-19. Study information: The analysed material was cDNA or gDNA that came from T cells, B-cell-depleted T cells, or PBMCs.

As handled by the study authors: Reference gene primer amplification gave estimated nucleated cell counts. Profiled with immunoSEQ multiplex PCR; TCRdb holds only in-frame clones, not every one. V and J calls and clone size are as listed in that table; D and trimming were resolved from the DNA. The sample has fewer than 200,000 clones, about 87% seen once. This sequence was found in a man aged 55 to 69 with acute or convalescent COVID-19. Source material: peripheral blood.

The CDR3: CASSLAGAGEKLFF. CDR3 DNA: TGTGCCAGCAGCTTAGCGGGGGCAGGGGAAAAACTGTTTTTT. This chain joins TRBV7-9 and TRBJ1-4; a weak D match, TRBD1 (6 bases). Trimming cost V 0 bases and J 8 bases, with 10 bases left between them. This CDR3 region has 14 residues. Germline CDR1 and CDR2: SEHNR and FQNEAQ (reference sequence).